The present T cell receptor (beta chain) was sequenced within a study of CD8+ T cells in alopecia areata. Sequencing relied on a cDNA template that was reverse transcribed from extracted RNA. Profiled with immunoSEQ multiplex PCR; TCRdb holds only in-frame clones, not every one. The sample contains 200,000 to 250,000 clones, around 62% of which appear only once. Sorting of PBMCs yielded the CD4+ and CD8+ T cells. V trimming: 1 base; J trimming: 5 bases; junction bases outside the gene matches: 7. The length of the CDR3 is 15 residues. Germline V gene data show CDR1 as MNHNS and CDR2 as SASEGT. The V call is TRBV6-1, the J call TRBJ2-5; 7 bases are shared with TRBD2. Sequencing used CD4+ T cells sorted from blood, obtained at week 0. This clonotype originated in a human donor with alopecia areata. CDR3 DNA sequence: TGTGCCAGCAGTGAAGTCCCAGGGAGGGCGGAGACCCAGTACTTC. Its translation is CASSEVPGRAETQYF.